Each of the 6 T cell receptor beta chains below was sequenced from the same sample in a study of blood T cell repertoires in COVID-19. Using immunoSEQ multiplex PCR, the repertoire was profiled, and TCRdb retains in-frame clones only, with some absent. The table lists under 65,000 clones, 89% of them singletons, with roughly 2% in the top ten. Specimen: peripheral blood. The receptor source for this set is a human donor in a cohort sampled during active COVID-19.

J is TRBJ2-7 and V is TRBV27; 10 bases fit TRBD1. Germline CDR1 reads MNHEY; CDR2 reads SMNVEV (reference sequence). V shed 6 bases and J 4 bases; nucleotides not matched to a gene: 12. The CDR3 has 16 residues. CDR3 sequence (DNA): TGTGCCAGCAGCAGGAATCGACAGGGGGCGCAGTACGAGCAGTACTTC. Amino acid sequence: CASSRNRQGAQYEQYF.

The chain couples TRBV11-2 to TRBJ2-2; the D gene is possibly TRBD1 (5 bases). Per the germline V gene, CDR1 is SGHAT and CDR2 is FQNNGV. V gave up 4 bases and J gave up 2 bases, with 23 bases separating them. The CDR3 consists of 19 residues. CDR3: CASSSTVSRTGLNTGELFF. The DNA for the CDR3 is TGTGCCAGCAGCTCGACGGTCAGTAGAACAGGTCTAAACACCGGGGAGCTGTTTTTT.

This chain joins TRBV13 and TRBJ2-3, with D perhaps TRBD1 (6 bases). V was trimmed by 5 bases and J by 1 base, leaving 19 bases between them. The CDR3 totals 17 residues. The germline V gene has CDR1 PRHDT and CDR2 FYEKMQ (reference sequence). The CDR3 here is CASSILSGTRGTDTQYF. DNA for the CDR3: TGTGCCAGCAGCATCCTTTCCGGGACACGGGGCACAGATACGCAGTATTTT.

This rearrangement joins TRBV27 to TRBJ2-1; a weak D match, TRBD2 (6 bases). The CDR3 contains 14 residues. Germline V gene data show CDR1 as MNHEY and CDR2 as SMNVEV (reference sequence). Trimming took 6 bases from V and 5 from J, leaving 14 bases between them. The CDR3 loop reads CASSGGVPNNEQFF. CDR3 sequence (DNA): TGTGCCAGCAGCGGGGGAGTACCTAACAATGAGCAGTTCTTC.

This clone has only one observation. This chain connects TRBV18 to TRBJ2-5; 9 bases are shared with TRBD1. Germline CDR1 KGHSH, CDR2 LQKENI. This CDR3 region has 18 residues. J was trimmed by 0 bases and V by 3 bases; bases with no gene match: 11. The CDR3 bases are TGTGCCAGCTCACCTCAGACAGGGGGTAATTGGTACCAAGAGACCCAGTACTTC. Translating gives CASSPQTGGNWYQETQYF. The whole variable domain, remainder taken from reference TRBV18 and TRBJ2-5, is NAGVMQNPRHLVRRRGQEARLRCSPMKGHSHVYWYRQLPEEGLKFMVYLQKENIIDESGMPKERFSAEFPKEGPSILRIQQVVRGDSAAYFCASSPQTGGNWYQETQYFGPGTRLLVL.

This sequence joins TRBV4-1 and TRBJ2-1; 11 bases are shared with TRBD1. CDR1 is MGHRA, CDR2 YSYEKL, per germline. The CDR3 totals 15 residues. V was pared by 5 bases and J by 7 bases, with 7 bases of the junction left unmatched. The CDR3 nucleotides are TGCGCCAGCAGCACAAGGGGACAGGGGGTGAATGAGCAGTTCTTC. It encodes CASSTRGQGVNEQFF.